This TCR beta chain was profiled in a study of blood T cell repertoires in COVID-19. Study details: PBMCs, B-cell-depleted T cells, or T cells were the source of the cDNA or gDNA that made up the material.

V gave up 5 bases and J gave up 9 bases; unmatched junction bases: 6. The germline CDR1 and CDR2 sequences are SGHTA and FQGNSA. This CDR3 has 13 residues. Individuals drawn from 20 to 25 US areas were roughly 18 to 89 years old. Cohort 3 recovery required two negative PCRs, clearance, or symptom resolution. As processed by the authors: How many nucleated cells were present was estimated from reference gene primer amplification. Method: immunoSEQ multiplex PCR; TCRdb's copy keeps in-frame clones and lacks some. V, J and clone size are taken as reported in that table, and D and trimming were inferred from the DNA itself. The sample lists about 480,000 clones, approximately 90% seen once, with 1.5% to 2% in the top ten.

Sequencing was performed on PBMCs or T cells enriched from blood (not recorded which). The sequence came from a woman in her 40s who had recovered from COVID-19. The chain has TRBV7-2 and TRBJ1-1; 10 nucleotides agree with TRBD1. CDR3 protein: CASSPGQGIKAFF. The CDR3 nucleotides are TGTGCCAGCAGCCCGGGACAGGGGATCAAAGCTTTCTTT.